This T cell receptor (beta chain) emerged from a study of tumor-infiltrating lymphocytes in primary liver carcinoma. The wider study: Tumor staging was T1-T3 N0M0; sizes spanned about 4.2 to 10 cm across. Productive TCRbeta read yields ran from roughly 3.8 to 7.5 million per sample and were similar between tissues.

Co-extraction of RNA and DNA was performed on roughly 20-34 mg of unsorted bulk tissue. As to this clonotype: What it binds is unknown.

With 400 to 550 ng total RNA as template and a constant-region primer, TCR beta cDNA was made. Libraries for TCR beta were built through three nested multiplex PCR rounds, which together made up a slightly modified ARM-PCR procedure. TRBV1-TRBV30 forward and Cbeta reverse primers drove the first two roughly 10-cycle rounds. TCRdb analysed the multiplex PCR reads with MiXCR anew, one entry per CDR3 protein. The repertoire holds around 120,000 distinct CDR3 sequences, with roughly 70% as singletons. Whole-study findings and limits: Tumor-adjacent and tumor-blood pairs overlapped less than tumor region pairs did.

The J segment lost 3 bases and the V segment lost 2 bases, leaving 2 bases of the junction unmatched. The germline gives CDR1 MRHNA, CDR2 SNTAGT. The CDR3 is 14 residues long. V is TRBV6-4 and J is TRBJ2-7; 9 bases match TRBD2. The source of this sequence is a woman aged 55-75 years with primary liver carcinoma and hepatitis B virus infection. The sample comprised tumor-adjacent normal liver tissue. DNA for the CDR3: TGTGCCAGCAGTGACCTAGCGGGAAGCTACGAGCAGTACTTC. Protein product: CASSDLAGSYEQYF.